Included here is one TCR beta chain sequence, with context. Its antigen remains unidentified. Per the germline V gene, CDR1 is MNHEY and CDR2 is SVGAGI. The CDR3 consists of 16 residues. J gave up 1 base and V 3 bases, and 1 base lay outside the gene matches. They ran version v3.0 of the immunoSEQ assay at survey level. Assay used: immunoSEQ multiplex PCR; TCRdb lists only in-frame clones, some missing. The data show 20,000 to 25,000 clones, around 80% seen once. This specimen comes from a study of long-term antiretroviral therapy in people with HIV. Study-wide results and limits: Spans of CDR3 length were tighter for HIV repertoires than for controls. Blood specimens, gathered between about 2004 and 2017, were possibly obtained under older ART regimens. Post-treatment diversity went higher with ART but stayed below transplant donor controls.

The chain employs TRBV6-5 and TRBJ2-5, with 14 positions matching TRBD2. This receptor was taken from a woman between 50 and 59 years old with HIV. Source: unsorted PBMCs, taken 1.9 years after starting antiretroviral therapy. CDR3 sequence: CASSYGLAGGQETQYF. CDR3 bases: TGTGCCAGCAGTTATGGACTAGCGGGGGGCCAAGAGACCCAGTACTTC.